The 19 T cell receptor beta chains listed next were all sequenced from one sample in a study of T cells in narcolepsy. The method was immunoSEQ multiplex PCR; TCRdb's version includes in-frame clones alone and lacks a portion of them. The sample lists 35,000 to 40,000 clones; around 82% were seen once. Sequences were obtained from CD45RA- memory CD4+ T cells from PBMCs. The receptors were sampled from a human donor with narcolepsy.

The chain combines TRBV7-2 with TRBJ1-4; 8 bases map to TRBD1. J was trimmed by 10 bases and V by 5 bases; bases with no gene match: 6. Germline CDR1 SGHTA, CDR2 FQGNSA. The CDR3 has 13 residues. The CDR3 region is CASSTDRDGKLFF. The CDR3 nucleotides are TGTGCCAGCAGCACGGACAGGGATGGAAAACTGTTTTTT. Drawing the rest from reference TRBV7-2 and TRBJ1-4, the complete variable domain is GAGVSQSPSNKVTEKGKDVELRCDPISGHTALYWYRQSLGQGLEFLIYFQGNSAPDKSGLPSDRFSAERTGGSVSTLTIQRTQQEDSAVYLCASSTDRDGKLFFGSGTQLSVL.

This clone has only one observation. CDR3 sequence: CSVSRSRGGETQYF. The CDR3 coding sequence is TGCAGCGTTTCCCGGTCCAGGGGCGGGGAGACCCAGTACTTC. V and J are TRBV29-1 and TRBJ2-5, with D possibly being TRBD1 (6 bases). The germline V gene encodes CDR1 SQVTM and CDR2 ANQGSEA. This CDR3 region has 14 residues. V lost 5 bases and J 5 bases, leaving 18 bases between the germline ends. Variable domain in full (rest from reference TRBV29-1 and TRBJ2-5): SAVISQKPSRDICQRGTSLTIQCQVDSQVTMMFWYRQQPGQSLTLIATANQGSEATYESGFVIDKFPISRPNLTFSTLTVSNMSPEDSSIYLCSVSRSRGGETQYFGPGTRLLVL.

This sequence joins TRBV9 and TRBJ1-6; maybe TRBD1 (5 bases). The CDR3 runs 14 residues. Germline CDR1 is SGDLS and CDR2 is YYNGEE. V was cut by 0 bases and J by 9 bases, with 10 bases left in between. CDR3 sequence (DNA): TGTGCCAGCAGCGTAGGGCAGGGAGTTTCACCCCTCCACTTT. Translated: CASSVGQGVSPLHF.

This clone occurred a few times. At one end, the junction sequence differs from germline, possibly due to a read error. This chain uses TRBV4-2 with TRBJ1-1; TRBD1 agrees at 9 bases. This CDR3 has 16 residues. CDR1 LGHNA and CDR2 YNFKEQ come from the germline V gene. DNA for the CDR3: TGTGCCAGCAGTCAAGGGTCCCGGGACAGGGTCACTGAAGCTTTCTTT. Translating it yields CASSQGSRDRVTEAFF.

The chain is built from TRBV5-6 and TRBJ2-1; TRBD2 matches 8 bases. With 0 bases clipped from V and 1 base from J, the junction kept 3 bases outside the gene matches. Germline V gene data show CDR1 as SGHDT and CDR2 as YYEEEE. The CDR3 covers 16 residues. As DNA, the CDR3 is TGTGCCAGCAGCTTGGTGAGCGGGGGATCCTACAATGAGCAGTTCTTC. This translates into CASSLVSGGSYNEQFF.

V is TRBV19 and J is TRBJ1-4; 8 bases match TRBD1. This CDR3 region has 15 residues. The ends lost 5 bases at V and 0 bases at J; junction bases unmatched: 2. In germline, CDR1 is LNHDA, CDR2 SQIVND (reference sequence). Written as DNA, the CDR3 is TGTGCCAGTAGTGGACAGGGAGCAACTAATGAAAAACTGTTTTTT. Translation: CASSGQGATNEKLFF.

V is TRBV6-1 and J is TRBJ2-7; D might be TRBD1 (6 bases). Germline CDR1 is MNHNS and CDR2 is SASEGT. V lost 10 bases and J lost 7, with 14 bases in between. The CDR3 loop spans 11 amino acids. CDR3 amino acids: CATRQVEEQYF. CDR3 DNA: TGTGCCACCCGACAGGTGGAGGAGCAGTACTTC.

In this sample, this clone turned up once. The chain recombines TRBV5-1 with TRBJ2-1; D gene unclear. CDR1 and CDR2 (germline): SGHRS, YFSETQ. The CDR3 consists of 16 residues. V lost 3 bases to trimming and J lost 2 bases, with 15 bases between them. The CDR3 reads CASSSSVDLAYNEQFF. Written as DNA, the CDR3 is TGCGCCAGCAGCTCCTCGGTGGACCTGGCCTACAATGAGCAGTTCTTC. The full variable domain, its missing parts supplied by reference TRBV5-1 and TRBJ2-1, is KAGVTQTPRYLIKTRGQQVTLSCSPISGHRSVSWYQQTPGQGLQFLFEYFSETQRNKGNFPGRFSGRQFSNSRSEMNVSTLELGDSALYLCASSSSVDLAYNEQFFGPGTRLTVL.

The chain is built from TRBV5-6 and TRBJ2-1, with D maybe TRBD1 (6 bases). CDR3 length: 13 residues. With 3 bases removed from V and 5 bases from J, the gap between germline ends came to 9 bases. Germline-derived CDR1 and CDR2 are SGHDT and YYEEEE. CDR3: CASSYPGDNEQFF. The CDR3, as DNA: TGTGCCAGCAGCTACCCAGGGGACAATGAGCAGTTCTTC. Using reference TRBV5-6 and TRBJ2-1 for the parts outside the CDR3, the full variable domain is DAGVTQSPTHLIKTRGQQVTLRCSPKSGHDTVSWYQQALGQGPQFIFQYYEEEERQRGNFPDRFSGHQFPNYSSELNVNALLLGDSALYLCASSYPGDNEQFFGPGTRLTVL.

The V call is TRBV5-1, the J call TRBJ2-3; 8 nucleotides align to TRBD1. CDR3 length equals 14 residues. The V and J ends lost 4 bases and 3 bases, in that order; junction bases with no gene match: 4. Germline-derived CDR1 and CDR2 are SGHRS and YFSETQ. In nucleotides, the CDR3 is TGCGCCAGCAGCGGGGGACAGGTTACAGATACGCAGTATTTT. Protein: CASSGGQVTDTQYF. Full variable domain (remainder filled in from reference TRBV5-1 and TRBJ2-3): KAGVTQTPRYLIKTRGQQVTLSCSPISGHRSVSWYQQTPGQGLQFLFEYFSETQRNKGNFPGRFSGRQFSNSRSEMNVSTLELGDSALYLCASSGGQVTDTQYFGPGTRLTVL.

This chain joins TRBV16 and TRBJ1-3, with D perhaps TRBD1 (5 bases). Germline CDR1 and CDR2: KGHSY and FQNENV. CDR3 length: 16 amino acids. Trimming cost V 4 bases and J 3 bases, with 16 bases left between them. CDR3 in DNA: TGTGCCAGCAGCCCCGGGACTCAAAGGGGTGGAAACACCATATATTTT. This gives the protein CASSPGTQRGGNTIYF.

This sequence joins TRBV7-3 and TRBJ1-3, with D tentatively TRBD1 (5 bases). Trimming left V 2 bases short and J 3 bases short, with 8 bases between. The CDR3 sequence is 14 residues long. The germline V gene has CDR1 SGHTA and CDR2 FQGTGA. The CDR3 region is CASSLGASGNTIYF. The DNA of the CDR3 is TGTGCCAGCAGCTTAGGGGCAAGTGGAAACACCATATATTTT.

This chain links TRBV29-1 with TRBJ1-3, with TRBD1 as a possible D gene (5 bases). Trimming stripped 6 bases from V and 0 bases from J, with 15 bases between. The CDR3 spans 15 residues. In germline, CDR1 is SQVTM, CDR2 ANQGSEA. Here the CDR3 reads CSVLTGVNSGNTIYF. In DNA form, the CDR3 reads TGCAGCGTCCTAACAGGAGTCAACTCTGGAAACACCATATATTTT. The complete variable domain, with remaining parts taken from reference TRBV29-1 and TRBJ1-3, reads SAVISQKPSRDICQRGTSLTIQCQVDSQVTMMFWYRQQPGQSLTLIATANQGSEATYESGFVIDKFPISRPNLTFSTLTVSNMSPEDSSIYLCSVLTGVNSGNTIYFGEGSWLTVV.

The chain has TRBV7-8 and TRBJ2-1; 10 bases line up with TRBD2. The trim removed 4 bases at V and 0 bases at J, leaving 6 bases unmatched. The CDR3 is 17 residues long. Germline V gene data show CDR1 as SGHVS and CDR2 as FQNEAQ. CDR3 region: CASSSLAGVVSYNEQFF. The DNA of the CDR3 is TGTGCCAGCAGCTCCCTAGCGGGGGTAGTCTCCTACAATGAGCAGTTCTTC.

The chain employs TRBV20-1 and TRBJ2-7, with D perhaps matching TRBD2 (6 bases). V was clipped by 6 bases and J by 4 bases, with 10 bases between them. The CDR3 is 11 amino acids. The V gene's germline CDR1 is DFQATT and CDR2 SNEGSKA (reference sequence). CDR3 amino acids: CSAEGKYEQYF. CDR3 nucleotide sequence: TGCAGTGCGGAGGGGAAATACGAGCAGTACTTC.

The chain couples TRBV18 to TRBJ2-1, with TRBD1 as a possible D gene (6 bases). The CDR3 is 13 amino acids. Germline CDR1 KGHSH, CDR2 LQKENI. V shed 11 bases and J shed 0 bases, with 11 bases lying between them. The CDR3 nucleotides are TGTGCCGGGCAGGACAGCTCCTACAATGAGCAGTTCTTC. Amino acids: CAGQDSSYNEQFF.

The chain carries TRBV19 and TRBJ2-2; tentative D call: TRBD1 (5 bases). The V end lost 5 bases, the J end lost 4 bases, and 14 bases lay between the germline ends. The CDR3 contains 15 residues. From germline, CDR1 is LNHDA and CDR2 SQIVND (reference sequence). This CDR3 reads CASSSKDTFTGELFF. The CDR3, as DNA: TGTGCCAGTAGTTCAAAGGACACTTTCACCGGGGAGCTGTTTTTT. The full variable domain, its missing parts supplied by reference TRBV19 and TRBJ2-2, is DGGITQSPKYLFRKEGQNVTLSCEQNLNHDAMYWYRQDPGQGLRLIYYSQIVNDFQKGDIAEGYSVSREKKESFPLTVTSAQKNPTAFYLCASSSKDTFTGELFFGEGSRLTVL.

The rearrangement joins TRBV5-5 to TRBJ1-2; D possibly corresponds to TRBD1 (6 bases). The CDR3 extends over 13 amino acids. The germline gives CDR1 SGHKS, CDR2 YYEKEE (reference sequence). V was clipped by 0 bases and J by 8 bases, with 11 bases between them. CDR3 loop: CASSLGGPDGYTF. The CDR3 region has the DNA TGTGCCAGCAGCTTGGGGGGGCCGGACGGCTACACCTTC.

The chain uses TRBV7-3 and TRBJ2-3; tentative D call: TRBD2 (6 bases). This CDR3 comprises 16 residues. Deletions cut 2 bases from V and 2 bases from J, with 14 bases between. The V gene's germline CDR1 is SGHTA and CDR2 FQGTGA. The CDR3 region has the DNA TGTGCCAGCAGCTTAGGTCAGGGAGGAAACACAGATACGCAGTATTTT. Protein: CASSLGQGGNTDTQYF.